Sequencing of this T cell receptor beta chain was carried out in a study of PD-1 blockade in classical Hodgkin lymphoma. The study's findings and limits: By C4D1, diversity of CD4+ TCRs had risen significantly, whereas that of CD8+ TCRs had not.

This clone was picked up one time. The antigen is not known. Patients all relapsed after autologous stem cell transplantation, and there was variation in brentuximab vedotin exposure. The assay was immunoSEQ multiplex PCR, and TCRdb's table has in-frame clones only and misses some. The table records about 97,000 clones, approximately 83% of them present only once. Sequencing was performed on peripheral blood mononuclear cells (PBMCs), taken at baseline. This receptor was identified in a human donor with classical Hodgkin lymphoma.

CDR3 residues: CASSYRGGQPQHF. The CDR3 DNA is TGTGCCAGCAGTTACCGGGGAGGCCAGCCCCAGCATTTT. The rearrangement links TRBV6-5 to TRBJ1-5, with D hard to call. Germline assignment: CDR1 MNHEY and CDR2 SVGAGI. V was pared by 2 bases and J by 7 bases, with 9 bases between. CDR3 length equals 13 residues.